Listed here are 12 T cell receptor beta chains from one sample, sequenced in a study of beta chain features in type 1 diabetes. TCRB transcripts that were expressed got sequenced, as all of the isolated RNA had been reverse transcribed. Profiling relied on immunoSEQ multiplex PCR, and the TCRdb table lists in-frame clones only, not all of them. Of about 900,000 clones in the sample, under 20% were seen once. The source material was naive CD4+ T cells from blood. These receptors originate from a woman aged 18-29 years in good health.

This chain uses TRBV7-8 with TRBJ1-1; D may be TRBD1 (5 bases). The CDR3 length is 16 residues. Per germline, CDR1 SGHVS and CDR2 FQNEAQ. Between the trimmed V and J ends, which lost 1 base and 5 bases, there was a span of 17 bases. The chain's CDR3 is CASSLGGGQGRTEAFF. As DNA, the CDR3 is TGTGCCAGCAGCTTAGGGGGGGGTCAGGGTCGGACTGAAGCTTTCTTT.

This clone was seen more than once but under ten times. The gene calls are TRBV7-2 and TRBJ2-2, with 9 bases matching TRBD2. Germline assignment: CDR1 SGHTA and CDR2 FQGNSA. This CDR3 spans 16 amino acids. V gave up 6 bases and J gave up 4 bases; unmatched junction bases: 9. The CDR3 DNA reads as TGTGCCAGCAGTCGGGGACTAGCATATCCCACCGGGGAGCTGTTTTTT. It yields the protein CASSRGLAYPTGELFF.

This clone was detected a few times. The genes are TRBV18 and TRBJ1-5; D might be TRBD1 (6 bases). Germline lookup yields CDR1 KGHSH and CDR2 LQKENI. CDR3 length equals 13 residues. V was trimmed by 4 bases and J by 3 bases, leaving 7 bases between them. The CDR3 region is CASSQGVNQPQHF. The CDR3 DNA follows: TGTGCCAGCTCACAGGGGGTCAATCAGCCCCAGCATTTT.

There are a few counts of this clone. V and J are TRBV5-1 and TRBJ2-3, with 8 bases matching TRBD1. In germline, CDR1 is SGHRS, CDR2 YFSETQ. V lost 0 bases to trimming and J lost 2 bases; unmatched junction nucleotides: 8. This CDR3 has 17 residues. CDR3 sequence reads: CASSLGGQVLNTDTQYF. CDR3 DNA sequence: TGCGCCAGCAGCTTGGGGGGACAGGTGTTAAACACAGATACGCAGTATTTT. Full variable domain (rest looked up from reference TRBV5-1 and TRBJ2-3): KAGVTQTPRYLIKTRGQQVTLSCSPISGHRSVSWYQQTPGQGLQFLFEYFSETQRNKGNFPGRFSGRQFSNSRSEMNVSTLELGDSALYLCASSLGGQVLNTDTQYFGPGTRLTVL.

This clone has just a few counts. The chain has TRBV5-1 and TRBJ1-1; no reliable D call. The ends were cut back, 0 bases at V and 6 bases at J, with 9 bases in the middle. The germline V gene encodes CDR1 SGHRS and CDR2 YFSETQ. The CDR3 covers 13 residues. The CDR3 is CASSLDPDAEAFF. The DNA of the CDR3 is TGCGCCAGCAGCTTGGATCCGGACGCTGAAGCTTTCTTT.

The rearrangement links TRBV5-1 to TRBJ2-7; 9 nucleotides align to TRBD1. V lost 4 bases, J lost 2 bases, and 4 bases stayed unmatched. The germline CDR1 and CDR2 sequences are SGHRS and YFSETQ. CDR3 size: 14 residues. DNA for the CDR3: TGCGCCAGCAGCACCGGGACAGGGCCCTACGAGCAGTACTTC. Translated: CASSTGTGPYEQYF.

This chain joins TRBV25-1 and TRBJ2-1; the D is unclear. This CDR3 has 14 amino acids. The germline V gene encodes CDR1 MGHDK and CDR2 SYGVNS. The V end was cut by 3 bases, the J end by 9 bases, with 15 bases between. CDR3 protein: CASSDGPFGGEQFF. Written as DNA, the CDR3 is TGTGCCAGCAGTGATGGTCCTTTTGGCGGTGAGCAGTTCTTC.

In its sample, this clone was seen a few times. This chain connects TRBV7-2 to TRBJ1-2; D is unresolved. This CDR3 has 13 amino acids. Germline CDR1 SGHTA, CDR2 FQGNSA. The V end was cut by 5 bases, the J end by 1 base, with 8 bases between. Here the CDR3 DNA reads TGTGCCAGCAGCATGACAATTAACTATGGCTACACCTTC. This encodes CASSMTINYGYTF.

V is TRBV13 and J is TRBJ2-3; 13 bases line up with TRBD2. Germline lookup yields CDR1 PRHDT and CDR2 FYEKMQ (reference sequence). The CDR3 is 19 residues long. After removal of 4 bases from V and 1 base from J, the junction contained 11 bases not matched to a gene. The CDR3 spells CASSSDRGLAGPRTDTQYF. As DNA, the CDR3 is TGTGCCAGCAGCTCGGATCGGGGACTAGCGGGACCACGCACAGATACGCAGTATTTT.

The chain couples TRBV28 to TRBJ1-5; a weak D match, TRBD1 (5 bases). The V and J ends lost 3 bases and 7 bases respectively, with 10 bases between them. The CDR3 covers 13 residues. Per germline, CDR1 MDHEN and CDR2 SYDVKM. The CDR3 DNA sequence: TGTGCCAGCAGTTTGGCGGGGGGACAGCCCCAGCATTTT. This translates into CASSLAGGQPQHF.

This clone was counted once. The rearrangement links TRBV7-2 to TRBJ1-1, with TRBD1 identical over 9 bases. Germline V gene lookup returns CDR1 SGHTA and CDR2 FQGNSA. Losses at the gene ends were 1 base for V and 11 bases for J; bases not matched to a gene: 14. The CDR3 length is 16 residues. CDR3: CASSLGWGGQGNAAFF. In DNA form, the CDR3 reads TGTGCCAGCAGCTTAGGCTGGGGGGGACAGGGCAATGCGGCTTTCTTT.

This clone was counted only a few times. This rearrangement joins TRBV18 to TRBJ2-7, with a possible D match to TRBD2 (5 bases). Trimming left V 3 bases short and J 6 bases short, with 24 bases between. This CDR3 spans 17 amino acids. Germline V lookup: CDR1 KGHSH, CDR2 LQKENI. The CDR3 sequence is CASSPPLLSGTAVEQYF. CDR3 DNA: TGTGCCAGCTCACCGCCCCTTCTCAGCGGAACTGCGGTCGAGCAGTACTTC.